Following are 2 T cell receptor beta chains from one sample sequenced in a study of blood T cell repertoires in COVID-19 (dated by TCRdb to about 2020). The library was built by means of the immunoSEQ multiplex PCR assay. Not all clones reach the TCRdb copy of this immuneACCESS table, which keeps in-frame sequences only. Checked studies attribute under half of the gap to unresolved V genes and leave the rest unexplained. The sample yields roughly 300,000 clones; roughly 85% were counted once. Of the sample, around 7.8% falls within the top ten clones. Material: peripheral blood. Every receptor here comes from a human donor in a cohort sampled during active COVID-19.

The chain carries TRBV5-1 and TRBJ2-5; D gene unclear. V lost 0 bases to trimming and J lost 5 bases, with 8 bases between them. The CDR3 has 13 residues. Looked up from germline, CDR1 is SGHRS and CDR2 is YFSETQ. CDR3 residues: CASSLGAEETQYF. CDR3 nucleotides: TGCGCCAGCAGCTTGGGGGCAGAGGAGACCCAGTACTTC.

The chain combines TRBV30 with TRBJ1-4; D is unclear. The length of the CDR3 is 15 residues. Looked up from germline, CDR1 is GTSNPN and CDR2 is SVGIG (reference sequence). V was pared by 3 bases and J by 5 bases, with 16 bases between. The DNA for the CDR3 is TGTGCCTGGAGGAGCCGTCGGAGCCGGAATGAAAAACTGTTTTTT. Its protein is CAWRSRRSRNEKLFF.